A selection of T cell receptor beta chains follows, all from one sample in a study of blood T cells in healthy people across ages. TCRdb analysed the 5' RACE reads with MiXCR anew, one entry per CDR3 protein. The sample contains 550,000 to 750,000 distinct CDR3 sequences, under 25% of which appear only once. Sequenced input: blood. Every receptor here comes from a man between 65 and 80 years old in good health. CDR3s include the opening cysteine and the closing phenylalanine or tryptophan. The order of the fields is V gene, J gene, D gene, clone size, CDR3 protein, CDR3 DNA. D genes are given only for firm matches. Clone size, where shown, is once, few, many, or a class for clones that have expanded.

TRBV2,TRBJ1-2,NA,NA,CASSPDAGAYGYTF,TGTGCCAGCAGTCCAGACGCAGGGGCCTATGGCTACACCTTC
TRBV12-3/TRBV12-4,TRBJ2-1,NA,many,CASSLGGTGLGRNNEQFF,TGTGCCAGCAGTTTAGGTGGGACCGGGTTAGGCAGAAACAATGAGCAGTTCTTC
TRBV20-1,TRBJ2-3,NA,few,CSAKPVDRSRADTQYF,TGCAGTGCTAAGCCCGTCGACAGGAGCAGGGCAGATACGCAGTATTTT
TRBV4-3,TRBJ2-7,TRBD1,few,CASSQEDRGRDEQYF,TGCGCCAGCAGCCAGGAGGACAGGGGTCGCGACGAGCAGTACTTC
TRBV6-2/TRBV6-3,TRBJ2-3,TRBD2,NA,CASTMRPSGRAKDTQYF,TGTGCCAGCACGATGAGGCCTAGCGGGAGGGCCAAGGATACGCAGTATTTT
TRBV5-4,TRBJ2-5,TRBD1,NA,CASSPRQGSEQETQYF,TGTGCCAGCAGCCCTAGACAGGGGTCGGAACAAGAGACCCAGTACTTC
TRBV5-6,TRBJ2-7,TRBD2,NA,CASSPGLVREQYF,TGTGCCAGCAGCCCGGGACTAGTCCGTGAGCAGTACTTC
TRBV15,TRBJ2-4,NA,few,CATSRNVRVGDIQYF,TGTGCCACCAGCAGAAACGTGCGGGTCGGGGACATTCAGTACTTC
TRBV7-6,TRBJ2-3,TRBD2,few,CASSLAPSGSADTQYF,TGTGCCAGCAGCTTAGCCCCTAGCGGGAGCGCAGATACGCAGTATTTT
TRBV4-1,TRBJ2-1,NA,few,CASSQDLTPGRGRNEQFF,TGCGCCAGCAGCCAAGATCTGACCCCCGGGAGAGGAAGGAATGAGCAGTTCTTC
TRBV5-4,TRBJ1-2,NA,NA,CASSFPTANYGYTF,TGTGCCAGCAGCTTCCCCACCGCCAACTATGGCTACACCTTC
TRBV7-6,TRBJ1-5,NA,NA,CASSLAPDQPQHF,TGTGCCAGCAGCTTAGCGCCGGATCAGCCCCAGCATTTT
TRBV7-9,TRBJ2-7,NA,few,CASSPLDEQYF,TGTGCCAGCAGCCCGTTGGACGAGCAGTACTTC
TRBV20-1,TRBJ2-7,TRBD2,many,CSARSSGVYEQYF,TGCAGTGCTCGGTCTAGCGGGGTCTACGAGCAGTACTTC
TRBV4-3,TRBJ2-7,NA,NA,CASSQDSGNEQYF,TGCGCCAGCAGCCAAGATTCCGGGAACGAGCAGTACTTC
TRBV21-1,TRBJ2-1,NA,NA,CASPTGISSYNEQFF,TGTGCCAGCCCGACAGGGATAAGCTCCTACAATGAGCAGTTCTTC
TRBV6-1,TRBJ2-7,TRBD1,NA,CASRMEDRGQYF,TGTGCCAGCAGGATGGAGGACAGGGGGCAGTACTTC
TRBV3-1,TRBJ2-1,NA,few,CASSQERGTLQFF,TGTGCCAGCAGCCAAGAAAGGGGGACTTTGCAGTTCTTC
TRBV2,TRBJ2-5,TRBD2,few,CASSAPSGQETQYF,TGTGCCAGCAGTGCCCCTAGCGGACAAGAGACCCAGTACTTC
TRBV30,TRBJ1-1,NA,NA,CAWKGGEAFF,TGTGCCTGGAAGGGAGGAGAAGCTTTCTTT
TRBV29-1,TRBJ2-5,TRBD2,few,CSVDSGRKEGETQYF,TGCAGCGTTGATAGCGGGAGGAAGGAGGGAGAGACCCAGTACTTC
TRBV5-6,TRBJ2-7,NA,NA,CASSSIGLGRTYEQYF,TGTGCCAGCAGCTCTATAGGGTTGGGCAGAACCTACGAGCAGTACTTC
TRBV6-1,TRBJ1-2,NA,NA,CASRTPEGRGAPYGYTF,TGTGCCAGCAGGACACCCGAGGGACGGGGGGCGCCGTATGGCTACACCTTC
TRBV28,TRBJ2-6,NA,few,CASSWDASGANVLTF,TGTGCCAGCAGCTGGGACGCCTCTGGGGCCAACGTCCTGACTTTC
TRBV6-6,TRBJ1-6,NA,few,CASSYNSPLHF,TGTGCCAGCAGTTACAATTCACCCCTCCACTTT
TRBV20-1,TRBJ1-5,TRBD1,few,CSAPEGQLNQPQHF,TGCAGTGCCCCCGAGGGACAGCTCAATCAGCCCCAGCATTTT
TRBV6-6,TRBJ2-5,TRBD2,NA,CASRGTRPQETQYF,TGTGCCAGCAGAGGGACTAGGCCACAAGAGACCCAGTACTTC
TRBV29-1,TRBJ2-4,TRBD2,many,CSVGGSLENIQYF,TGCAGCGTCGGCGGGAGCCTTGAAAACATTCAGTACTTC
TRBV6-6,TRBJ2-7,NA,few,CTSSLTRASAAYEQYF,TGTACCAGCAGTCTTACAAGAGCTAGCGCGGCCTACGAGCAGTACTTC
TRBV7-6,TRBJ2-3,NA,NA,CASSLAGYGTDTQYF,TGTGCCAGCAGCTTGGCGGGATACGGGACAGATACGCAGTACTTT
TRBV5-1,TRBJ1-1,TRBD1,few,CASSLARQGLMNTEAFF,TGCGCCAGCAGCTTGGCCCGACAGGGCCTGATGAACACTGAAGCTTTCTTT
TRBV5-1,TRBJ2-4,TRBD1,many,CASSRGQGARGNIQYF,TGCGCCAGCAGCCGAGGACAGGGGGCTAGGGGAAACATTCAGTACTTC
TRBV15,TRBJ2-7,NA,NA,CATSRLGTREYEQYF,TGTGCCACCAGCAGACTGGGAACAAGAGAATACGAGCAGTACTTC
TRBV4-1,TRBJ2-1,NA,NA,CASSQVGGDNEQFF,TGCGCCAGCAGCCAAGTGGGCGGCGACAATGAGCAGTTCTTC
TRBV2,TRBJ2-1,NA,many,CASSDRTYNEQFF,TGTGCCAGCAGTGACAGGACGTACAATGAGCAGTTCTTC
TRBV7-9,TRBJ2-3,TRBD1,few,CASSSGQGGGTDTQCF,TGTGCCAGCAGCTCCGGACAGGGAGGAGGCACAGATACGCAGTGTTTT
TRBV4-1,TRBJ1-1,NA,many,CASSQGPDSTEAFF,TGCGCCAGCAGCCAGGGCCCCGATTCCACTGAAGCTTTCTTT
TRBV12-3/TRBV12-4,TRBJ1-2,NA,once,CASNGASRDYF,TGTGCCAGCAATGGAGCTAGCAGGGACTACTTC
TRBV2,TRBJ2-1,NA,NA,CASISVAGSSYNEQFF,TGTGCCAGCATCTCTGTGGCAGGGAGCTCCTACAATGAGCAGTTCTTC
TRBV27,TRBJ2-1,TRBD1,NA,CASRNGDRVYNEQFF,TGTGCCAGCAGAAATGGGGACAGGGTTTACAATGAGCAGTTCTTC
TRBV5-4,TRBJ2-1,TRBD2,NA,CASSLVASGRAGHEQFF,TGTGCCAGCAGCTTGGTGGCTAGCGGGAGGGCCGGTCATGAGCAGTTCTTC
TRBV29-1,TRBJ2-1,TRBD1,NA,CSVDTGGTNNEQFF,TGCAGCGTTGATACAGGGGGCACCAACAATGAGCAGTTCTTC
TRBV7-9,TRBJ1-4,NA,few,CASGTGATNEKLFF,TGTGCCAGCGGAACGGGGGCAACTAATGAAAAACTGTTTTTT
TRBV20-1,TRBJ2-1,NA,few,CSAKGLYYNEQFF,TGCAGTGCTAAGGGACTGTACTACAATGAGCAGTTCTTC
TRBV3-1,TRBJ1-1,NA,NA,CASSLLAGAGGTEAFF,TGTGCCAGCAGCCTTCTGGCGGGGGCGGGGGGGACTGAAGCTTTCTTT
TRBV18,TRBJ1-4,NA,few,CASSPGDKATNEKLFF,TGTGCCAGCTCACCTGGGGACAAGGCAACTAATGAAAAACTGTTTTTT
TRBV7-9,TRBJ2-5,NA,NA,CASSVGVAQETQYF,TGTGCCAGCAGCGTTGGGGTTGCCCAAGAGACCCAGTACTTC
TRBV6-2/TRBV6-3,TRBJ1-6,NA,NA,CASSFGTYNSPLHF,TGTGCCAGCAGTTTCGGGACTTATAATTCACCCCTCCACTTT
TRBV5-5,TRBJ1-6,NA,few,CASSSEQYNSPLHF,TGTGCCAGCAGCTCGGAACAGTATAATTCACCCCTCCACTTT
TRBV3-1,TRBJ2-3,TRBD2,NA,CASSQDVGTSGNLPQYF,TGTGCCAGCAGCCAAGATGTGGGGACTAGCGGCAACCTACCACAGTATTTT
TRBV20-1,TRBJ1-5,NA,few,CSARKIGGSTDTQHF,TGCAGTGCTAGAAAGATTGGCGGTAGCACAGATACGCAGCATTTT
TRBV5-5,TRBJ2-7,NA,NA,CASSLQGGLSYEQYF,TGTGCCAGCAGTCTTCAGGGCGGGCTCTCCTACGAGCAGTACTTC
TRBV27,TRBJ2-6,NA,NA,CASTSGSSGANVLTF,TGTGCCAGCACATCGGGTAGCTCTGGGGCCAACGTCCTGACTTTC